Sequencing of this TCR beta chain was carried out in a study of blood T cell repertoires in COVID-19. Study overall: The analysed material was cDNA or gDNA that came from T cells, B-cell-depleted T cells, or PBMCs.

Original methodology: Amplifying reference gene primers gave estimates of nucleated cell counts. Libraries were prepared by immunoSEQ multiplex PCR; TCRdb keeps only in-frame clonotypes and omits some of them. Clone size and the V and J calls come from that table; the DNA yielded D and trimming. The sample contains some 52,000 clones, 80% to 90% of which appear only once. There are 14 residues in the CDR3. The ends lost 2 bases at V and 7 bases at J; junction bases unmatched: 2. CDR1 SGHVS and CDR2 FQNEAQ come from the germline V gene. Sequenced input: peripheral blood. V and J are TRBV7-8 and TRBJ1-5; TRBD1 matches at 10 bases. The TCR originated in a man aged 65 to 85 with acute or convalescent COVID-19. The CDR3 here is CASSLRTGGQPQHF. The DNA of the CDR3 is TGTGCCAGCAGCTTACGGACAGGGGGGCAGCCCCAGCATTTT.